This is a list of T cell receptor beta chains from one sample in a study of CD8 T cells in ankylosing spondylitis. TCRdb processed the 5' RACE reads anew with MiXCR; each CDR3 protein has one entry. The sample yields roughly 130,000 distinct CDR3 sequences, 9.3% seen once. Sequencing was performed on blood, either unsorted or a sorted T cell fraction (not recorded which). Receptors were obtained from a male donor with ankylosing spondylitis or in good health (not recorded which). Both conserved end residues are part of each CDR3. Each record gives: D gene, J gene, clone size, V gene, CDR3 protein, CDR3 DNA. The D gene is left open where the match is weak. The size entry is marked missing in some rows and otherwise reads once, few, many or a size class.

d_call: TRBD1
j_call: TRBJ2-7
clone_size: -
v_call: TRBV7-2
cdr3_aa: CASKTSGQGIYEQYF
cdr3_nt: TGTGCCAGCAAAACATCCGGACAGGGGATCTACGAGCAGTACTTC

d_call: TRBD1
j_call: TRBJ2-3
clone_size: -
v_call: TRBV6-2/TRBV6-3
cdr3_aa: CASSTFGQEVFMDTQYF
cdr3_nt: TGTGCCAGCAGCACCTTCGGACAGGAAGTTTTTATGGATACGCAGTATTTT

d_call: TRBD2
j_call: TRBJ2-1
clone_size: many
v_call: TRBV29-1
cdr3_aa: CSVAGRGLAGVYNEQFF
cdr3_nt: TGCAGCGTCGCAGGCAGAGGACTAGCGGGAGTCTACAATGAGCAGTTCTTC

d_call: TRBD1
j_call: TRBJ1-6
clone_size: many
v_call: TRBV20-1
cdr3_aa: CSATPGQFTSYNSPLHF
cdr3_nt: TGCAGTGCAACCCCGGGACAGTTTACGTCCTATAATTCACCCCTCCACTTT

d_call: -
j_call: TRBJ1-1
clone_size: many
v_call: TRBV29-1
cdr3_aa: CSVGGGRTEAFF
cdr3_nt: TGCAGCGTTGGAGGAGGGCGGACTGAAGCTTTCTTT

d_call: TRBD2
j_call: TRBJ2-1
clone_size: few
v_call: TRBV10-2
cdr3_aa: CASSESVAGGGDNEQFF
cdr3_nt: TGCGCCAGCAGTGAGTCAGTGGCGGGAGGGGGAGACAATGAGCAGTTCTTC

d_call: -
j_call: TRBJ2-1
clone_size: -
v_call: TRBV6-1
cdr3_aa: CASKERACREQFF
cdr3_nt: TGTGCCAGCAAGGAGCGGGCGTGCCGGGAGCAGTTCTTC

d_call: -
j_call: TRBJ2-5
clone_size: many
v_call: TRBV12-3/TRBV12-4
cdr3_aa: CASRPRGGSEETQYF
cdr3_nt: TGTGCCAGCAGGCCTCGAGGGGGGAGTGAAGAGACCCAGTACTTC

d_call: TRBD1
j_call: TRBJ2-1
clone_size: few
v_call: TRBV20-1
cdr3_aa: CSAWTGGAEQFF
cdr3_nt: TGCAGTGCTTGGACAGGGGGCGCGGAGCAGTTCTTC

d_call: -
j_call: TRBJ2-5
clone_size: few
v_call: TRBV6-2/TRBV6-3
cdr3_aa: CASRNGETQYF
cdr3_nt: TGTGCCAGCAGGAATGGGGAGACCCAGTACTTC

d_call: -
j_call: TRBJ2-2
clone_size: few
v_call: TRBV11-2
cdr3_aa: CASSRLAPGTGELFF
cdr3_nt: TGTGCCAGCAGCCGCCTAGCGCCGGGGACCGGGGAGCTGTTTTTT

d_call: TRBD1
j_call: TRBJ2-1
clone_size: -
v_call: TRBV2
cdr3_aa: CASRAQGARGNEQFF
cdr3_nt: TGTGCCAGCAGGGCGCAGGGGGCCAGGGGGAATGAGCAGTTCTTC

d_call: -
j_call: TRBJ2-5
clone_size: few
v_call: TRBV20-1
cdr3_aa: CSARLRGGTGTQYF
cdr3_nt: TGCAGTGCTAGACTGCGTGGCGGCACAGGGACCCAGTACTTC

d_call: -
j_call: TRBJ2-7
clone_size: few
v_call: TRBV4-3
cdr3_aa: CASSQERGGNTYEQYF
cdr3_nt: TGCGCCAGCAGCCAAGAACGGGGCGGGAACACCTACGAGCAGTACTTC

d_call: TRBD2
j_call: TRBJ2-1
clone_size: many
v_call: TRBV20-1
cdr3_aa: CSAGRTSGYNEQFF
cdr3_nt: TGCAGTGCTGGACGGACTAGCGGATACAATGAGCAGTTCTTC

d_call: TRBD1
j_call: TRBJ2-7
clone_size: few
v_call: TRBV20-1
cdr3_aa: CSAPDRTYEQYF
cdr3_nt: TGCAGTGCTCCGGACAGGACTTACGAGCAGTACTTC

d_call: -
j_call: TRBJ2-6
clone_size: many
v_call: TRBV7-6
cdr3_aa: CASSPTQGTGANVLTF
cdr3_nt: TGTGCCAGCAGCCCCACGCAGGGTACTGGGGCCAACGTCCTGACTTTC

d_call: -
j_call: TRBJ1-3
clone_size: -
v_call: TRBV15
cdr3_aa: CATSSLTGNTIYF
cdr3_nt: TGTGCCACCAGCAGTCTAACTGGAAACACCATATATTTT

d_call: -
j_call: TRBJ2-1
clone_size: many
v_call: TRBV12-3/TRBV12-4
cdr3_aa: CASNFRETLHEQFF
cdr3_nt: TGTGCCAGCAATTTCCGGGAGACGCTGCATGAGCAGTTCTTC

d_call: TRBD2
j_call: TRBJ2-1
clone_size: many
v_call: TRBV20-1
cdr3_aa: CSARSATSGSGNEQFF
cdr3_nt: TGCAGTGCTAGGTCCGCCACTAGCGGGAGCGGTAATGAGCAGTTCTTC

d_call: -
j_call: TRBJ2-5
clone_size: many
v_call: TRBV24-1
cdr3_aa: CATSDSRQTQETQYF
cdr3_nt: TGTGCCACCAGTGATTCGCGGCAGACCCAAGAGACCCAGTACTTC

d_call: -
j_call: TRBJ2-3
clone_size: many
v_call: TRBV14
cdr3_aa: CASSSGISTDTQYF
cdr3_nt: TGTGCCAGCAGTAGCGGAATCAGCACAGATACGCAGTATTTT

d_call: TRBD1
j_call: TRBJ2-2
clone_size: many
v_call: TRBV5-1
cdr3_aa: CASSPRTGANTGELFF
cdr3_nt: TGCGCCAGCAGCCCACGGACAGGGGCGAACACCGGGGAGCTGTTTTTT

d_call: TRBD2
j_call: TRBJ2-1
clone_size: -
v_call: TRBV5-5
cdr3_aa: CASSLAASGYNEQFF
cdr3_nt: TGTGCCAGCAGCTTGGCCGCTAGCGGATACAATGAGCAGTTCTTC

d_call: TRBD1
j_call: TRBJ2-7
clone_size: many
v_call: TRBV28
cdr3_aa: CASSTGTGWKNRYEQYF
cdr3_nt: TGTGCCAGCAGCACCGGGACAGGGTGGAAGAATCGGTACGAGCAGTACTTC

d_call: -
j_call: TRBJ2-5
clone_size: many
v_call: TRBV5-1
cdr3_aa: CASSEKNRDPTQYF
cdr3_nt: TGCGCCAGCAGCGAAAAAAACAGGGACCCGACCCAGTACTTC

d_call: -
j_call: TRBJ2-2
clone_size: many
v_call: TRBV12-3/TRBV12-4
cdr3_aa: CASSQIQGRELFF
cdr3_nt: TGTGCCAGCAGTCAAATACAGGGCCGGGAGCTGTTTTTT

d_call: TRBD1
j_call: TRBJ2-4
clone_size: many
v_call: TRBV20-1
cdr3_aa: CSAPLPGTDKNIQYF
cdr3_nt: TGCAGTGCCCCTCTCCCTGGGACAGACAAAAACATTCAGTACTTC

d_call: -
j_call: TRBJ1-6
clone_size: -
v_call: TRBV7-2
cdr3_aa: CASSLVGGTNSPLHF
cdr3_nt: TGTGCCAGCAGCTTAGTTGGGGGCACAAATTCACCCCTCCACTTT

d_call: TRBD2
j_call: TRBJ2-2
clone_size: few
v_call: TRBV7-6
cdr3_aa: CASSLVLAGSNTGELFF
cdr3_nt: TGTGCCAGCAGCTTAGTGCTAGCGGGTTCGAACACCGGGGAGCTGTTTTTT

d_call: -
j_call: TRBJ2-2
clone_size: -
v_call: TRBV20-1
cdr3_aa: CSAPDGVNTGELFF
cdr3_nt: TGCAGTGCTCCCGATGGGGTGAACACCGGGGAGCTGTTTTTT

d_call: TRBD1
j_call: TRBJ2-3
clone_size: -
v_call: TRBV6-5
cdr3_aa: CASSNYRGTTDTQYF
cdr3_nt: TGTGCCAGCAGTAACTACAGGGGAACCACAGATACGCAGTATTTT